The rows below give T cell receptor beta chains drawn from one sample of a study of CD8+ T cells in alopecia areata. Produced via immunoSEQ multiplex PCR; TCRdb's table is partial and in-frame only. The table has more than 95,000 clones, approximately 58% seen once. Sequenced: CD4+ T cells sorted from blood. The receptor set was obtained from a human donor in good health. Each CDR3 is given with its conserved first and last residue.

cdr3_length j_call v_call cdr3_aa
13 TRBJ1-1 TRBV30 CAWSVRGYGEAFF
15 TRBJ2-7 TRBV5-6 CAWSVQAVLSYEQYF
13 TRBJ1-2 TRBV5-4 CASSFAANYGYTF
13 TRBJ1-1 TRBV30 CAWRISMNTEAFF
15 TRBJ2-7 TRBV5-1 CASSFRDKNPYEQYF
15 TRBJ1-1 TRBV29-1 CSVAPRQGLNTEAFF
13 TRBJ1-1 TRBV6-6 CASGRQGDTEAFF
15 TRBJ1-2 TRBV29-1 CSVEDRQGANYGYTF
12 TRBJ1-2 TRBV30 CAWSTQGYGYTF
15 TRBJ2-7 TRBV5-1 CASRPLSGEAYEQYF
13 TRBJ1-1 TRBV30 CAWSNDRDTEAFF
13 TRBJ1-1 TRBV29-1 CSVGTGVPTEAFF
13 TRBJ1-1 TRBV18 CASSRDRDTEAFF
14 TRBJ1-1 TRBV2 CASSDWGMDTEAFF
15 TRBJ1-1 TRBV27 CASSLGQGPNTEAFF
14 TRBJ2-2 TRBV2 CASTKLQGTGELFF
14 TRBJ2-1 TRBV25-1 CASSRDSSSNEQFF
15 TRBJ2-7 TRBV5-4 CASSFRRQGLDEQYF
16 TRBJ1-3 TRBV6-5 CASSYSGQVSGNTIYF
15 TRBJ2-5 TRBV5-6 CASSQLGTAQETQYF
16 TRBJ2-7 TRBV5-1 CASSPTPAGSPGEQYF
13 TRBJ2-5 TRBV15 CATSRDVMETQYF
11 TRBJ1-4 TRBV7-9 CASSGEEKLFF
15 TRBJ2-3 TRBV2 CASGRRQTSTDTQYF
11 TRBJ1-6 TRBV6-1 CASSESSPLHF
12 TRBJ2-7 TRBV12-2 CASPQGIWEQYF
14 TRBJ1-2 TRBV30 CAWSGGQPNYGYTF
18 TRBJ1-5 TRBV7-8 CASSPGEARAVGNQPQHF
11 TRBJ1-2 TRBV14 CASSQGPSYTF
18 TRBJ1-5 TRBV4-1 CASSQGTGGVLSNQPQHF
11 TRBJ2-5 TRBV25-1 CATGQGKTQYF
15 TRBJ2-5 TRBV4-1 CASSQGDNWKETQYF
13 TRBJ2-5 TRBV10-1 CASSEAGRETQYF
12 TRBJ2-2 TRBV5-1 CASSPNTGELFF
14 TRBJ2-7 TRBV25-1 CASSEGGRTYEQYF
15 TRBJ1-2 TRBV4-1 CASSQDGQGNYGYTF
16 TRBJ2-3 TRBV30 CAWSVRGRTSTDTQYF
16 TRBJ2-3 TRBV6-6 CASSGLAGGRSDTQYF
16 TRBJ2-2 TRBV4-1 CASSQFRAKNTGELFF
14 TRBJ2-5 TRBV11-2 CASSLDRTGETQYF
15 TRBJ2-2 TRBV5-1 CASSFDTRGTGELFF
14 TRBJ2-1 TRBV7-2 CASSLKIQGAEQFF
14 TRBJ1-2 TRBV6-1 CASSVLRQGPGYTF
13 TRBJ2-1 TRBV27 CASRPTAYNEQFF
13 TRBJ1-6 TRBV30 CAWRLQSNSPLHF
13 TRBJ2-3 TRBV15 CATSGDRGDTQYF
15 TRBJ1-1 TRBV29-1 CSVELSGTYNTEAFF
14 TRBJ2-3 TRBV29-1 CSSSGFSRTDTQYF
15 TRBJ2-4 TRBV19 CASSRGTGAKNIQYF
12 TRBJ2-7 TRBV29-1 CSVEQGAYEQYF
12 TRBJ1-2 TRBV29-1 CSVEFQNYGYTF
14 TRBJ1-5 TRBV18 CASSPGGSNQPQHF
12 TRBJ2-7 TRBV29-1 CSAGHSVYEQYF
16 TRBJ2-7 TRBV23-1 CASRATIGTHTDEQYF
14 TRBJ1-2 TRBV6-5 CASSYSIAGHTYTF
14 TRBJ2-7 TRBV29-1 CSVEDGVGGHEQYF
13 TRBJ1-2 TRBV30 CAWSPDRDSSYTF
14 TRBJ2-7 TRBV13 CASRRAGGRYEQYF
14 TRBJ2-7 TRBV18 CASSPGQRSYEQYF
15 TRBJ1-1 TRBV29-1 CSVRSSGLPNTEAFF